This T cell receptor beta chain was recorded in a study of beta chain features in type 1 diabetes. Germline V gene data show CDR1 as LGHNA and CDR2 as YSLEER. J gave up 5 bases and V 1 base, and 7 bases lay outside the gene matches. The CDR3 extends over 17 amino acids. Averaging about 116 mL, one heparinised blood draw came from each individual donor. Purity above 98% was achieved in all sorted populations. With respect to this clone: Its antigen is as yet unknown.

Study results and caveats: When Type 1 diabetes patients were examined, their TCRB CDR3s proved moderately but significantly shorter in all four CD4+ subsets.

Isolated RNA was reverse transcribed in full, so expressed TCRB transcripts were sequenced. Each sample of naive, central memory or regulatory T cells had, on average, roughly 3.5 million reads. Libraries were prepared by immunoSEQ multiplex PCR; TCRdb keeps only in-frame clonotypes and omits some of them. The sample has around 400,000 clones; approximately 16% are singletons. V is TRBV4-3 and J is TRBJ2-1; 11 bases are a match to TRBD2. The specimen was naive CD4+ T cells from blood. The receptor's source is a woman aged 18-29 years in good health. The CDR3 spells CASSQGRSGRAHNEQFF. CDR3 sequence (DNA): TGCGCCAGCAGCCAAGGACGTAGCGGGAGGGCCCACAATGAGCAGTTCTTC.